This TCR beta chain was captured by sequencing in a study of T-cell memory formation after mild COVID-19. V trimming: 6 bases; J trimming: 1 base; junction bases outside the gene matches: 17. The CDR3 length is 18 residues. Germline CDR1 is MDHEN and CDR2 is SYDVKM. TCRdb reprocessed the 5' RACE reads via MiXCR and lists one record per CDR3 protein. Of 550,000 to 600,000 distinct CDR3 sequences listed, approximately 15% were seen once; the top ten hold about 7.5%. On this clonotype itself: The antigen remains unidentified.

General study points: CD4/CD8 balance held among clones contracting day 15 to 85, and later expanders leaned CD4+.

This receptor was obtained from an adult woman who had mild COVID-19 (a few samples of this study predate the infection). Cell type and time point are not known. Specimen: PBMCs or a T cell subset sorted from them (not recorded which). This chain joins TRBV28 and TRBJ2-7, with 8 bases fitting TRBD2. CDR3 sequence reads: CASSRQDSGGRESYEQYF. DNA of the CDR3: TGTGCCAGCAGCCGTCAGGACAGCGGGGGCCGGGAATCCTACGAGCAGTACTTC.